These T cell receptor beta chains were read from a single sample in a study of tumor and adjacent non-tumor tissue in lung cancer. TCRdb re-derived calls from the multiplex PCR reads in MiXCR, one entry per CDR3 protein. The sample lists 70,000 to 90,000 distinct CDR3 sequences; around 77% were seen once. The sequencing sample was made of lung tumor tissue. The receptors shown here come from a woman aged 45 to 65 with non-small cell lung cancer. The CDR3 runs from the conserved cysteine through the conserved F or W. D genes are given only for firm matches. Rows give clone size only sometimes, using once, few, many, or a class for an expanded clone.

V gene	D gene	CDR3 length	J gene	clone size	CDR3 DNA	CDR3 protein
TRBV28	TRBD2	16	TRBJ2-7	NA	TGTGCCAGCAGTTCGCCGGGGACTAGCGGCCGCTACGAGGAGTACTTT	CASSSPGTSGRYEEYF
TRBV10-3	NA	13	TRBJ1-1	many	TGTGCCATCAGGGAGACCTGGAACACTGAAGCTTTCTTT	CAIRETWNTEAFF
TRBV5-4	NA	15	TRBJ2-1	NA	TGTGCCAGCAGCTTTTATAGCATCCGAAGAAATGAGCAGTTCTTC	CASSFYSIRRNEQFF
TRBV5-8	NA	14	TRBJ2-7	many	TGTGCCAGCAGCTTATGGGACAATACCTACGAGCAGTACTTC	CASSLWDNTYEQYF
TRBV20-1	NA	11	TRBJ1-4	NA	TGCAGTGCTGGAGGGAGGGAAAAACTGCTTTTT	CSAGGREKLLF
TRBV4-2	NA	15	TRBJ1-5	NA	TGTGCCAGCAGTCAAGATCTCACTGGCAATCAGCCCCAGCATTTT	CASSQDLTGNQPQHF
TRBV12-3/TRBV12-4	NA	14	TRBJ1-4	once	TGTGCCAGCAGCACTCAACGGGGTTTTGAAGAACTGTATTTT	CASSTQRGFEELYF
TRBV11-1	TRBD1	14	TRBJ2-5	many	TGTGCCAGCAGTGGACAGGTGGAGGTGGAGACCCAGTACTTC	CASSGQVEVETQYF
TRBV28	NA	13	TRBJ1-5	many	TGTGCCAGCAGTTTACCCCCCCGGCAGCCCCAGCATTTT	CASSLPPRQPQHF
TRBV12-3/TRBV12-4	NA	19	TRBJ1-4	many	TGTGCCAGCAGTTCCCCGACGACGTTTGGACCGGTCCTGACTGAAAAACTGTTTTTT	CASSSPTTFGPVLTEKLFF
TRBV7-2	NA	17	TRBJ2-5	NA	TGTGCCAGCAGCTTAGAGGGGCCGGGTTGGCGCCAAGAGACCCAGTACTTC	CASSLEGPGWRQETQYF
TRBV10-3	NA	15	TRBJ2-7	NA	TGTGCCATCAACCCCAGCGGGCCACGAAGGGGCGAGCAGTACTTC	CAINPSGPRRGEQYF
TRBV20-1	NA	14	TRBJ2-3	many	TGCAGTGCCCATTGGCAAGGCGGCACAGATACGCAGTATTTT	CSAHWQGGTDTQYF
TRBV6-6	TRBD1	17	TRBJ2-1	NA	TGTGCCAGCAGGACTCGGACAGGGTTGAGGGAGAGCAATGAGCAGTTATTC	CASRTRTGLRESNEQLF
TRBV29-1	NA	13	TRBJ2-7	NA	TGCAGCGCCAGTCTCAGTGGATCCTACGAGCAGTACTTC	CSASLSGSYEQYF
TRBV7-9	NA	14	TRBJ1-1	NA	TGTGCCAGCAGCAATACCCCACATAACACTGAAGCTTTCTTT	CASSNTPHNTEAFF
TRBV11-2	TRBD2	16	TRBJ2-3	NA	TGTGCGAGCAGCCCGCCGGGACTAGCGGACATGGATACGCAGTATTTT	CASSPPGLADMDTQYF
TRBV11-2	NA	11	TRBJ2-1	medium-sized	TGTGCCAGCAGTCCTAGCAATGAGCAGTTCTTC	CASSPSNEQFF
TRBV20-1	NA	13	TRBJ2-2	NA	TGCAGTGCTAGCAGGAGGATCACCGGGGAGCTGTTTTTT	CSASRRITGELFF
TRBV29-1	NA	14	TRBJ2-2	NA	TGCAGCATTGAATTATTCAGGAACACAGGAGAGCTGTTTTTT	CSIELFRNTGELFF
TRBV10-3	NA	14	TRBJ1-5	NA	TGTGCCATCAGTGAGACAGGGTGGGGCCAGTCCCAGCATTTT	CAISETGWGQSQHF
TRBV11-2	NA	14	TRBJ2-2	NA	TGTGCCAGCATCTCCGGGACTCCAGCCGGGGAGATGTTTTTT	CASISGTPAGEMFF